This paragraph reports one T cell receptor beta chain. The sample is drawn from a study of radiotherapy plus CTLA-4 blockade in lung cancer. The junction had 15 bases not matched to a gene; V was cut back by 4 bases and J by 5 bases. Germline values: CDR1 SEHNR, CDR2 FQNEAQ (reference sequence). The CDR3 extends over 18 amino acids. The table came from immunoSEQ multiplex PCR; TCRdb's copy has only in-frame clones and leaves some out. The data show 75,000 to 80,000 clones, 85% to 90% seen once. The starting material was peripheral blood, obtained from a patient treated with radiotherapy plus ipilimumab. This receptor was identified in a human donor with non-small cell lung cancer who had stable disease on radiotherapy plus ipilimumab. The rearrangement uses TRBV7-9 and TRBJ2-5; 11 bases are shared with TRBD2. The CDR3 reads CASSSPGLAGGPGETQYF. The DNA for the CDR3 is TGTGCCAGCAGCTCCCCTGGCTTAGCGGGAGGGCCGGGTGAGACCCAGTACTTC. Supplemented by reference TRBV7-9 and TRBJ2-5, the full variable domain reads DTGVSQNPRHKITKRGQNVTFRCDPISEHNRLYWYRQTLGQGPEFLTYFQNEAQLEKSRLLSDRFSAERPKGSFSTLEIQRTEQGDSAMYLCASSSPGLAGGPGETQYFGPGTRLLVL.